The 30 T cell receptor beta chains below were found in one sample sequenced in a study of Ad26.COV2.S vaccination and SARS-CoV-2 variants. Noted treatment: over 15 received Ad26.COV2.S at low or high dose, single or two shots; about 5 received placebo; per-sample allocation not given. Day 63 after the first vaccine or placebo injection was the time point for sampling. The protocol was immunoSEQ multiplex PCR, while the TCRdb copy is restricted to in-frame clones and leaves out a portion. The sample has approximately 480,000 clones; about 83% are singletons. Sequenced here: peripheral blood, sampled in a trial of Ad26.COV2.S vaccine versus placebo. The receptors were gathered from a person aged 18 to 65 who received the Ad26.COV2.S COVID-19 vaccine or a placebo.

The rearrangement uses TRBV28 and TRBJ1-6, with 11 bases aligning to TRBD1. The trim removed 7 bases at V and 10 bases at J, leaving 12 bases unmatched. In germline, CDR1 is MDHEN, CDR2 SYDVKM. This CDR3 contains 16 residues. The CDR3 loop is CASTVGQGAGKSPLHF. In DNA, the CDR3 is TGTGCCAGCACCGTTGGACAGGGGGCAGGAAAATCACCCCTCCACTTT.

This chain uses TRBV9 with TRBJ2-3; the match to TRBD2 covers 14 bases. CDR1 is SGDLS, CDR2 YYNGEE, per germline. The CDR3 contains 15 residues. J gave up 10 bases and V 0 bases, and 4 bases lay outside the gene matches. The CDR3 protein is CASSVGGLAGVAQYF. The CDR3 region has the DNA TGTGCCAGCAGCGTAGGGGGACTAGCGGGAGTGGCGCAGTATTTT.

This chain's CDR3 is CASRDHQETQYF. The CDR3 nucleotides read TGTGCCAGCAGGGACCACCAAGAGACCCAGTACTTC. V gene TRBV12-3 or TRBV12-4 combines with J gene TRBJ2-5; D unresolved. The CDR3 runs to 12 residues. V lost 6 bases to trimming and J lost 0 bases, with 5 bases between them.

The sample holds one count of this clone. The chain carries TRBV28 and TRBJ2-1, with 12 bases matching TRBD2. The CDR3 extends over 18 amino acids. V shed 4 bases and J 0 bases; nucleotides not matched to a gene: 7. Germline-derived CDR1 and CDR2 are MDHEN and SYDVKM. The CDR3 nucleotides read TGTGCCAGCAGTTCCCCTAGCGGGAGGGCCGACTCCTACAATGAGCAGTTCTTC. The encoded protein is CASSSPSGRADSYNEQFF.

This rearrangement joins TRBV28 to TRBJ1-6; D may be TRBD1 (5 bases). Between the trimmed V and J ends, which lost 4 bases and 1 base, there was a span of 17 bases. The germline gives CDR1 MDHEN, CDR2 SYDVKM. The CDR3 has 18 amino acids. CDR3 nucleotides: TGTGCCAGCAGTTCGGGACTCATACAACCGTCCTATAATTCACCCCTCCACTTT. This translates into CASSSGLIQPSYNSPLHF.

The V call is TRBV13, the J call TRBJ2-2; 9 bases match TRBD2. Germline V gives CDR1 PRHDT, CDR2 FYEKMQ (reference sequence). The CDR3 runs 15 residues. J gave up 6 bases and V 6 bases, and 8 bases lay outside the gene matches. The CDR3 DNA reads as TGTGCCAGCAGTACAATTGGCGGGAGGGCCGGGGAGCTGTTTTTT. It codes for CASSTIGGRAGELFF.

The chain employs TRBV27 and TRBJ2-3; D remains ambiguous. Per the germline V gene, CDR1 is MNHEY and CDR2 is SMNVEV (reference sequence). The V end was cut by 5 bases, the J end by 5 bases, with 11 bases between. The CDR3 loop spans 13 amino acids. CDR3 nucleotides: TGTGCCAGCAGTGCCCCGGACGGAGATACGCAGTATTTT. Protein: CASSAPDGDTQYF.

The chain employs TRBV6-4 and TRBJ1-2, with D unclear. The CDR3 has 12 residues. CDR1 and CDR2 from the germline V gene are MRHNA and SNTAGT. The V gene lost 9 bases and the J gene lost 3 bases, with 11 bases spanning the gap. As DNA, the CDR3 is TGTGCCAGAGGGTTAAGTTACTATGGCTACACCTTC. Translating it yields CARGLSYYGYTF.

V usage is TRBV29-1 and J usage is TRBJ1-6; 8 nucleotides match TRBD1. The germline V gene has CDR1 SQVTM and CDR2 ANQGSEA. The CDR3 totals 14 residues. V shed 8 bases, J shed 5 bases, and the junction held 8 bases outside the gene matches. CDR3 sequence (DNA): TGCAGCATACGGACAGGGCGTAATAATTCACCCCTCCACTTT. Its translation: CSIRTGRNNSPLHF.

V gene TRBV5-1 combines with J gene TRBJ2-7; no reliable D call. This CDR3 is built from 14 residues. From germline, CDR1 is SGHRS and CDR2 YFSETQ. With 4 bases removed from V and 0 bases from J, the gap between germline ends came to 11 bases. The CDR3 loop reads CASSPDTFSYEQYF. As DNA, the CDR3 is TGCGCCAGCAGCCCAGACACATTCTCCTACGAGCAGTACTTC.

V is TRBV29-1 and J is TRBJ1-3, with a tentative D call TRBD1 (6 bases). CDR3 length: 14 amino acids. Trimming shortened V by 4 bases and J by 4 bases, and 14 bases separated the two germline ends. From germline, CDR1 is SQVTM and CDR2 ANQGSEA. The CDR3 DNA reads as TGCAGCGTTGCAACCGGGACACTCGGAAACACCATATATTTT. Translated: CSVATGTLGNTIYF.

A few counts support this clone. The rearrangement links TRBV27 to TRBJ2-7; D uncertain. The V end was cut by 3 bases, the J end by 0 bases, with 6 bases between. The germline V gene has CDR1 MNHEY and CDR2 SMNVEV (reference sequence). The CDR3 consists of 13 residues. The CDR3 protein is CASSFKPSYEQYF. In DNA form, the CDR3 reads TGTGCCAGCAGTTTTAAGCCCTCCTACGAGCAGTACTTC.

The V gene is TRBV3-1 (or the pseudogene TRBV3-2), the J gene TRBJ1-2; TRBD1 aligns across 7 bases. The CDR3 consists of 16 residues. Trimming took 1 base from V and 2 from J; bases not matched to a gene: 7. CDR1 is LGHDT and CDR2 is YNNKEL in the germline V gene (reference sequence). CDR3 region: CASSQVLTGANYGYTF. The DNA for the CDR3 is TGTGCCAGCAGCCAAGTGCTTACAGGGGCCAACTATGGCTACACCTTC.

The sample holds one count of this clone. The V call is TRBV25-1, the J call TRBJ2-7, with D possibly matching TRBD1 (5 bases). This CDR3 is 13 amino acids long. Germline CDR1 is MGHDK and CDR2 is SYGVNS. V was shortened by 4 bases and J by 9 bases, with 16 bases between the two germline ends. The DNA for the CDR3 is TGTGCCAGCAGTGGCGGAGCAGGGCGAGTGCAGTACTTC. Translated: CASSGGAGRVQYF.

CDR3 bases: TGTGCCAGCAGCGTATCAGGGCTGGAGGGAAACACCATATATTTT. The encoded protein is CASSVSGLEGNTIYF. The chain uses TRBV9 and TRBJ1-3; D is perhaps TRBD1 (5 bases). The CDR3 totals 15 residues. V dropped 1 base and J dropped 4 bases, with 12 bases sitting between them. CDR1 is SGDLS, CDR2 YYNGEE, per germline.

The rearrangement uses TRBV20-1 and TRBJ2-7; D uncertain. The CDR3 is made up of 11 amino acids. Germline loops: CDR1 DFQATT, CDR2 SNEGSKA (reference sequence). Trimming pared 6 bases from V and 3 bases from J, leaving 9 bases between. CDR3 region: CSATDLYEQYF. The CDR3 DNA reads TGCAGTGCCACCGATCTCTACGAGCAGTACTTC.

This chain connects TRBV5-8 to TRBJ2-5; 8 bases match TRBD2. CDR3 size: 14 residues. V trimming: 2 bases; J trimming: 7 bases; junction bases outside the gene matches: 7. Germline loops: CDR1 SGHTS, CDR2 YDEGEE. CDR3: CASSLLAAVGTQYF. The CDR3 nucleotides are TGTGCCAGCAGCTTACTAGCGGCGGTAGGGACCCAGTACTTC.

Comments on this clone: A read error may account for a junction end that differs from germline. The CDR3 loop reads CASSLEGGKIF. The CDR3 DNA follows: TGTGCCAGTAGTTTAGAGGGGGGGAAGATCTTC. The chain uses TRBV19 and TRBJ2-1, with D perhaps TRBD2 (7 bases). There are 11 residues in the CDR3. Germline CDR1 and CDR2: LNHDA and SQIVND (reference sequence).

The table lists this clone with a count of one. This chain uses TRBV9 with TRBJ1-2, with 8 bases aligning to TRBD1. V lost 0 bases, J lost 4 bases, and 5 bases stayed unmatched. The CDR3 loop spans 15 amino acids. Germline V lookup: CDR1 SGDLS, CDR2 YYNGEE. CDR3 region: CASSVGWDRTYGYTF. Written as DNA, the CDR3 is TGTGCCAGCAGCGTAGGTTGGGACAGGACCTATGGCTACACCTTC.

The chain couples TRBV30 to TRBJ2-7, with 9 bases matching TRBD1. The J segment lost 7 bases and the V segment lost 0 bases, leaving 13 bases of the junction unmatched. From germline, CDR1 is GTSNPN and CDR2 SVGIG (reference sequence). The CDR3 length is 16 residues. DNA of the CDR3: TGTGCCTGGAGTGTAATTCTCGGGACAGGGTCCGGGGAGCAGTACTTC. The encoded protein is CAWSVILGTGSGEQYF.

V and J are TRBV4-2 and TRBJ1-3; D is possibly TRBD1 (5 bases). Between the trimmed V and J ends, which lost 3 bases and 8 bases, there was a span of 5 bases. Germline values: CDR1 LGHNA, CDR2 YNFKEQ. The CDR3 consists of 11 residues. CDR3 in amino acids: CASSQGDTIYF. The CDR3 DNA is TGTGCCAGCAGCCAGGGGGACACCATATATTTT.

The chain uses TRBV2 and TRBJ2-7; 7 positions match TRBD1. CDR1 SNHLY and CDR2 FYNNEI come from the germline V gene. The CDR3 totals 12 residues. The V segment lost 8 bases and the J segment 4 bases; nucleotides outside the gene matches: 5. CDR3: CASRDSPYEQYF. The CDR3, as DNA: TGTGCCAGCCGGGACAGCCCTTACGAGCAGTACTTC.

V and J are TRBV7-9 and TRBJ2-7, with D hard to call. Germline V gives CDR1 SEHNR, CDR2 FQNEAQ (reference sequence). The CDR3 has 15 residues. The germline V and J ends were trimmed by 5 bases and 6 bases, with 20 bases remaining between them. CDR3 nucleotide sequence: TGTGCCAGCAGCCGGTTAAATGGCGTATCGGGCGAGCAGTACTTC. It is translated as CASSRLNGVSGEQYF.

A single count supports this clone. The CDR3 spells CASSVGLWTGGRTPDTQYF. In DNA, the CDR3 is TGTGCCAGCAGCGTCGGACTCTGGACGGGCGGGAGGACCCCAGATACGCAGTATTTT. The J gene is TRBJ2-3, the V gene TRBV9; TRBD2 matches at 8 bases. Germline assignment: CDR1 SGDLS and CDR2 YYNGEE. Losses at the gene ends were 2 bases for V and 4 bases for J; bases not matched to a gene: 18. The CDR3 is 19 amino acids.

CDR3 amino acids: CASILSGGLTGELFF. The CDR3, as DNA: TGTGCCAGCATCCTCTCGGGAGGGTTGACCGGGGAGCTGTTTTTT. The V and J genes are TRBV7-9 and TRBJ2-2; 8 positions match TRBD2. CDR3 length: 15 amino acids. Germline trimming cut 7 bases from V and 5 bases from J; bases unmatched to any gene: 9. CDR1 SEHNR and CDR2 FQNEAQ come from the germline V gene (reference sequence).

The chain uses TRBV5-1 and TRBJ2-1; D remains unclear. Trimming shortened V by 0 bases and J by 10 bases, and 11 bases separated the two germline ends. The germline V gene encodes CDR1 SGHRS and CDR2 YFSETQ. The CDR3 loop spans 13 amino acids. The CDR3 region has the DNA TGCGCCAGCAGCTTGGAGGTGTGGCAGGAGCAGTTCTTC. Amino acid sequence: CASSLEVWQEQFF.

The chain links TRBV7-3 to TRBJ2-2, with 8 bases lining up with TRBD2. CDR3 length equals 16 residues. The junction had 10 bases not matched to a gene; V was cut back by 4 bases and J by 6 bases. The germline CDR1 and CDR2 sequences are SGHTA and FQGTGA. The DNA for the CDR3 is TGTGCCAGCAGCTCCTCTACCGGGACTAGAGCCGGGGAGCTGTTTTTT. It is translated as CASSSSTGTRAGELFF.

V gene TRBV27 combines with J gene TRBJ2-5; D is possibly TRBD1 or TRBD2 (5 bases each). This CDR3 spans 14 amino acids. Germline CDR1 reads MNHEY; CDR2 reads SMNVEV (reference sequence). Trimming took off 6 bases at V and 2 bases at J, with 13 bases between the two ends. Written as DNA, the CDR3 is TGTGCCAGCAGACTGGGACGCCGACAAGAGACCCAGTACTTC. Translated, it gives CASRLGRRQETQYF.

This chain's CDR3 is CASSPRLAESNEQYF. The CDR3 bases are TGTGCCAGCAGCCCACGACTAGCGGAGAGTAACGAGCAGTACTTC. V gene TRBV11-3 combines with J gene TRBJ2-7; TRBD2 matches at 9 bases. Germline lookup yields CDR1 SGHNT and CDR2 YENEEA. The CDR3 length is 15 residues. The ends lost 5 bases at V and 5 bases at J; junction bases unmatched: 10.

CDR3 protein: CASSPYGELFF. The CDR3, as DNA: TGTGCCAGCAGCCCCTACGGGGAGCTGTTTTTT. This chain joins TRBV11-2 and TRBJ2-2, with no clear D. V was trimmed by 5 bases and J by 7 bases, leaving 5 bases between them. CDR1 is SGHAT, CDR2 FQNNGV, per germline. CDR3 length: 11 amino acids.